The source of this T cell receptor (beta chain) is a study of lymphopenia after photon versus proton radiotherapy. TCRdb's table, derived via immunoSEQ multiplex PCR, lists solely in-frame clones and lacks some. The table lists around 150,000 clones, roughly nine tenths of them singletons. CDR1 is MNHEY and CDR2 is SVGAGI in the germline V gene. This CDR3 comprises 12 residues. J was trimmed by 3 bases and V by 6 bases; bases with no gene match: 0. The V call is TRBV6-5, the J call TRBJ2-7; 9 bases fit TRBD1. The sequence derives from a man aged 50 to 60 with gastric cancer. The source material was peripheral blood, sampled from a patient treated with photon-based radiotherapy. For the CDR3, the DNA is TGTGCCAGCAGGGACAGGGGCTACGAGCAGTACTTC. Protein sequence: CASRDRGYEQYF.